Below, one TCR beta chain is given with its context. Sequenced by immunoSEQ multiplex PCR; TCRdb stores in-frame clones only, minus some. The sample lists about 160,000 clones, over 90% seen once, with 0.5% to 0.6% in the top ten. The data derive from a study of blood T cell repertoires in COVID-19. Study details: Acute and convalescent COVID-19 samples came from the United States, Italy and Spain. Nucleic acid was either cDNA or gDNA, and it came from T cells, B-cell-depleted T cells, or PBMCs.

The CDR3 covers 16 residues. CDR1 and CDR2 (germline): SGHRS, YFSETQ. Trimming took 3 bases from V and 4 from J, leaving 17 bases between them. This TCR derives from a man aged 45 to 65 with acute or convalescent COVID-19. The chain links TRBV5-1 to TRBJ1-3; D perhaps matches TRBD1 (6 bases). Sequencing was carried out using peripheral blood. The CDR3 nucleotides read TGCGCCAGCAGCTCAGGGGCCGGGTTCGCAGGAAACACCATATATTTT. It is translated as CASSSGAGFAGNTIYF.